The 26 T cell receptor beta chains listed next were all sequenced from one sample in a study of Graves' ophthalmopathy and Graves' hyperthyroidism. RNA transcripts were the source from which TCR beta CDR3 regions were amplified. Second-round multiplex PCR came after a first-round RT-PCR that employed HTBI primers. TCRdb reprocessed the multiplex PCR reads with MiXCR, giving one entry per CDR3 protein. The data contain hundreds of thousands of distinct CDR3 sequences, under 25% of them seen just once; the ten biggest clones take up under 3.5%. The sample was peripheral blood. These receptors were taken from a woman aged 18-29 years with stable Graves' hyperthyroidism.

Ten or more counts support this clonotype. This rearrangement joins TRBV9 to TRBJ2-5; 10 nucleotides agree with TRBD2. The germline V gene has CDR1 SGDLS and CDR2 YYNGEE. V shed 5 bases and J 5 bases; nucleotides not matched to a gene: 9. This CDR3 contains 15 residues. The CDR3 region has the DNA TGTGCCAGCAGTCGCGCTAGCGGGAGAGGGGAGACCCAGTACTTC. Protein: CASSRASGRGETQYF.

This clonotype has a count of ten or more. The chain uses TRBV12-3 or TRBV12-4 and TRBJ2-2; D ambiguous. This CDR3 comprises 12 residues. Trimming left V 1 base short and J 7 bases short, with 4 bases between. The CDR3: CASSLGLGELFF. DNA for the CDR3: TGTGCCAGCAGTTTAGGCCTCGGGGAGCTGTTTTTT.

V gene TRBV7-2 combines with J gene TRBJ2-5; D remains ambiguous. CDR3 length equals 13 residues. CDR1 and CDR2 from the germline V gene are SGHTA and FQGNSA. With 6 bases removed from V and 5 bases from J, the gap between germline ends came to 13 bases. CDR3 in amino acids: CASRRTNTETQYF. The CDR3 bases are TGTGCCAGCAGGCGAACTAACACGGAGACCCAGTACTTC. The variable domain in full, with the rest retrieved from reference TRBV7-2 and TRBJ2-5, is GAGVSQSPSNKVTEKGKDVELRCDPISGHTALYWYRQSLGQGLEFLIYFQGNSAPDKSGLPSDRFSAERTGGSVSTLTIQRTQQEDSAVYLCASRRTNTETQYFGPGTRLLVL.

The J gene is TRBJ2-7, the V gene TRBV5-5; no reliable D call. This CDR3 comprises 14 residues. The V end lost 0 bases, the J end lost 6 bases, and 13 bases lay between the germline ends. The germline V gene has CDR1 SGHKS and CDR2 YYEKEE (reference sequence). The CDR3 sequence: CASSLATEFCEQYF. The CDR3 nucleotides are TGTGCCAGCAGCTTGGCGACGGAATTCTGCGAGCAGTACTTC. Drawing the rest from reference TRBV5-5 and TRBJ2-7, the complete variable domain is DAGVTQSPTHLIKTRGQQVTLRCSPISGHKSVSWYQQVLGQGPQFIFQYYEKEERGRGNFPDRFSARQFPNYSSELNVNALLLGDSALYLCASSLATEFCEQYFGPGTRLTVT.

This clonotype has a count of ten or more. V is TRBV20-1 and J is TRBJ1-5; D is ambiguous. CDR1 is DFQATT and CDR2 is SNEGSKA in the germline V gene (reference sequence). CDR3 length: 12 amino acids. The V gene lost 3 bases and the J gene lost 3 bases, with 6 bases spanning the gap. CDR3 bases: TGCAGTGCTAGGGCCCCCAATCAGCCCCAGCATTTT. It encodes CSARAPNQPQHF.

In its sample, this clonotype was seen many times. A much larger clone sits a single nucleotide away, making a read error possible. Because the CDR3's place on the DNA is in doubt, the DNA is left out and the CDR3 is given as listed by TCRdb. The chain is built from TRBV6-1 and TRBJ1-1. Germline V CDR1 and CDR2: MNHNS, SASEGT. The length of the CDR3 is 15 amino acids, counting both ends. CDR3 loop: CASSDPVGEGTEASF.

A few counts support this clonotype. The chain carries TRBV5-1 and TRBJ2-5; TRBD2 agrees at 8 bases. CDR1 and CDR2 (germline): SGHRS, YFSETQ. This CDR3 contains 16 residues. V dropped 3 bases and J dropped 3; count of bases not matched to a gene: 10. CDR3 nucleotide sequence: TGCGCCAGCAGCTCCAGGAGCGGGAGCGCCGAAGAGACCCAGTACTTC. It encodes CASSSRSGSAEETQYF. The full variable domain, its missing parts supplied by reference TRBV5-1 and TRBJ2-5, is KAGVTQTPRYLIKTRGQQVTLSCSPISGHRSVSWYQQTPGQGLQFLFEYFSETQRNKGNFPGRFSGRQFSNSRSEMNVSTLELGDSALYLCASSSRSGSAEETQYFGPGTRLLVL.

This clonotype showed up many times. This sequence joins TRBV5-5 and TRBJ2-5; D possibly matches TRBD1 or TRBD2 (5 bases each). V was trimmed by 3 bases and J by 0 bases, leaving 9 bases between them. CDR3 size: 14 residues. CDR1 is SGHKS and CDR2 is YYEKEE in the germline V gene (reference sequence). CDR3 residues: CASSSGPNQETQYF. CDR3 bases: TGTGCCAGCAGCTCGGGACCAAACCAAGAGACCCAGTACTTC.

This clonotype was counted many times. The CDR3 reads CAWRGDRVNEAFF. As DNA, the CDR3 is TGTGCCTGGAGGGGCGACAGGGTCAATGAAGCTTTCTTT. J is TRBJ1-1 and V is TRBV30; 7 bases are shared with TRBD1. Germline values: CDR1 GTSNPN, CDR2 SVGIG (reference sequence). V trimming: 3 bases; J trimming: 7 bases; junction bases outside the gene matches: 8. The CDR3 has 13 residues. Variable domain in full (rest from reference TRBV30 and TRBJ1-1): SQTIHQWPATLVQPVGSPLSLECTVEGTSNPNLYWYRQAAGRGLQLLFYSVGIGQISSEVPQNLSASRPQDRQFILSSKKLLLSDSGFYLCAWRGDRVNEAFFGQGTRLTVV.

This clonotype has ten or more counts. The CDR3 here is CATTGHLLTEAFF. DNA for the CDR3: TGTGCCACCACGGGACACCTCCTAACTGAAGCTTTCTTT. This chain joins TRBV10-3 and TRBJ1-1, with D perhaps TRBD1 (6 bases). V dropped 10 bases and J dropped 5 bases, with 17 bases sitting between them. Germline assignment: CDR1 ENHRY and CDR2 SYGVKD. This CDR3 spans 13 amino acids.

This clonotype was detected ten times or more. The rearrangement uses TRBV7-9 and TRBJ1-1; D is ambiguous. There are 13 residues in the CDR3. CDR1 is SEHNR, CDR2 FQNEAQ, per germline (reference sequence). The V and J ends lost 1 base and 4 bases respectively, with 7 bases between them. CDR3 DNA: TGTGCCAGCAGCTTAGAGGGAAGCACTGAAGCTTTCTTT. This codes for CASSLEGSTEAFF.

The J gene is TRBJ2-7, the V gene TRBV12-3 or TRBV12-4, with D unclear. The V and J ends lost 6 bases and 0 bases respectively, with 6 bases between them. The CDR3 runs 12 residues. The CDR3 protein is CASRYNSYEQYF. As DNA, the CDR3 is TGTGCCAGCAGGTATAACTCCTACGAGCAGTACTTC.

This clonotype was observed at least ten times. V and J are TRBV5-1 and TRBJ2-7, with TRBD1 as a possible D gene (8 bases). This CDR3 spans 17 amino acids. V was pared by 1 base and J by 6 bases, with 23 bases between. The V gene's germline CDR1 is SGHRS and CDR2 YFSETQ. The CDR3 is CASSLQGASGMPPEQYF. The DNA for the CDR3 is TGCGCCAGCAGCTTGCAGGGGGCCAGCGGGATGCCTCCCGAGCAGTACTTC.

Comments on this clonotype: One end of the junction does not line up with germline, which may come from a read error. The chain couples TRBV25-1 to TRBJ1-2; D is unclear. CDR3 length: 13 amino acids. Looked up from germline, CDR1 is MGHDK and CDR2 is SYGVNS. CDR3 nucleotides: TGTGCCAGCAGTGAAATGGATAACTACGGCTACACCTTC. Residues: CASSEMDNYGYTF.

This clonotype was found a few times. This sequence joins TRBV6-1 and TRBJ1-1, with 7 bases that match TRBD1. Trimming at V came to 4 bases and at J to 3 bases, leaving 14 bases not matched to a gene. In germline, CDR1 is MNHNS, CDR2 SASEGT. The CDR3 has 17 residues. CDR3 sequence: CASSALTGQMVDTEAFF. In DNA, the CDR3 is TGTGCCAGCAGTGCTTTGACGGGACAGATGGTGGACACTGAAGCTTTCTTT.

Ten or more counts support this clonotype. V usage is TRBV6-5 and J usage is TRBJ1-2; D may be TRBD1 (6 bases). V lost 0 bases to trimming and J lost 3 bases, with 11 bases between them. Germline V gene lookup returns CDR1 MNHEY and CDR2 SVGAGI. CDR3 length equals 15 residues. The CDR3 sequence: CASSYSRGGYYGYTF. CDR3 bases: TGTGCCAGCAGTTACTCTCGCGGGGGCTACTATGGCTACACCTTC.

V is TRBV27 and J is TRBJ2-7; D might be TRBD1 (5 bases). Germline CDR1 is MNHEY and CDR2 is SMNVEV (reference sequence). The CDR3 runs 15 residues. V lost 4 bases and J 2 bases, leaving 15 bases between the germline ends. The CDR3 region is CASSSYSGKTYEQYF. In DNA, the CDR3 is TGTGCCAGCAGTTCCTACTCAGGGAAGACCTACGAGCAGTACTTC.

This clonotype was counted at least ten times. This rearrangement joins TRBV3-1 to TRBJ2-7, with 11 bases that match TRBD1. Unmatched junction bases numbered 6, after V lost 4 bases and J lost 4 bases. Germline CDR1 LGHDT, CDR2 YNNKEL (reference sequence). This CDR3 comprises 15 residues. The CDR3, as DNA: TGTGCCAGCAGCCCCGGACAGGGGGCGAAATACGAGCAGTACTTC. Its translation: CASSPGQGAKYEQYF.

This rearrangement joins TRBV15 to TRBJ2-7; a possible D gene is TRBD2 (6 bases). CDR1 and CDR2 from the germline V gene are LNHNV and YYDKDF (reference sequence). CDR3 size: 13 residues. The V end was cut by 6 bases, the J end by 9 bases, with 18 bases between. In nucleotides, the CDR3 is TGTGCCACCAGGGAGGGATCCTCGCTCAGGCAGTACTTC. This codes for CATREGSSLRQYF. The full variable domain, its missing parts supplied by reference TRBV15 and TRBJ2-7, is DAMVIQNPRYQVTQFGKPVTLSCSQTLNHNVMYWYQQKSSQAPKLLFHYYDKDFNNEADTPDNFQSRRPNTSFCFLDIRSPGLGDTAMYLCATREGSSLRQYFGPGTRLTVT.

This clonotype was seen at least ten times. V and J are TRBV28 and TRBJ2-7, with 8 bases aligning to TRBD2. This CDR3 spans 19 amino acids. Trimming took 1 base from V and 3 from J; bases not matched to a gene: 17. Germline V gene data show CDR1 as MDHEN and CDR2 as SYDVKM. The CDR3 DNA reads as TGTGCCAGCAGTTTATTTTCGGGCGGGAGGTTCGTTAAGAACTACGAGCAGTACTTC. Its translation: CASSLFSGGRFVKNYEQYF.

This clonotype was detected ten times or more. The chain combines TRBV10-3 with TRBJ1-1; D remains unclear. Germline V gene lookup returns CDR1 ENHRY and CDR2 SYGVKD. The CDR3 spans 14 residues. V was cut by 7 bases and J by 3 bases, with 15 bases left in between. The DNA for the CDR3 is TGTGCCATCAAACGGAATCCCGGGGACACTGAAGCTTTCTTT. Its translation: CAIKRNPGDTEAFF.

This clonotype was seen repeatedly, ten times or more. This chain joins TRBV6-2 or TRBV6-3 and TRBJ2-7; maybe TRBD1 (6 bases). The CDR3 spans 15 residues. V dropped 6 bases and J dropped 3 bases, with 18 bases sitting between them. CDR1 and CDR2 from the germline V gene are MNHEY and SVGEGT. The CDR3 protein is CASSAHRDISYEQYF. The CDR3 DNA sequence: TGTGCCAGCAGCGCACACCGGGACATAAGCTACGAGCAGTACTTC.

Ten or more counts support this clonotype. This rearrangement joins TRBV20-1 to TRBJ1-5; no firm D call. V gave up 0 bases and J gave up 7 bases, with 13 bases separating them. The CDR3 spans 14 residues. Germline V gene sequence: CDR1 DFQATT, CDR2 SNEGSKA (reference sequence). The CDR3 here is CSARDLGIGQPQHF. Here the CDR3 DNA reads TGCAGTGCTAGAGATCTGGGGATTGGACAGCCCCAGCATTTT.

The chain has TRBV19 and TRBJ2-5; TRBD2 might be the D (5 bases). CDR1 and CDR2 from the germline V gene are LNHDA and SQIVND (reference sequence). V dropped 3 bases and J dropped 6 bases, with 14 bases sitting between them. CDR3 size: 14 residues. The chain's CDR3 is CASSIGRGPKTQYF. In nucleotides, the CDR3 is TGTGCCAGTAGTATCGGACGGGGTCCCAAGACCCAGTACTTC.

There are many counts of this clonotype. The CDR3 sequence: CAISESPQETQYF. CDR3 in DNA: TGTGCCATCAGTGAGTCCCCGCAAGAGACCCAGTACTTC. The chain couples TRBV10-3 to TRBJ2-5; no reliable D call. The V end lost 0 bases, the J end lost 2 bases, and 4 bases lay between the germline ends. In germline, CDR1 is ENHRY, CDR2 SYGVKD. This CDR3 region has 13 residues.

This clonotype was observed at least ten times. The chain links TRBV27 to TRBJ1-3, with D hard to call. CDR3 size: 15 residues. The V and J ends lost 2 bases and 0 bases respectively, with 8 bases between them. Looked up from germline, CDR1 is MNHEY and CDR2 is SMNVEV (reference sequence). The CDR3 coding sequence is TGTGCCAGCAGTTTAGTCCCGAGCTCTGGAAACACCATATATTTT. This encodes CASSLVPSSGNTIYF.